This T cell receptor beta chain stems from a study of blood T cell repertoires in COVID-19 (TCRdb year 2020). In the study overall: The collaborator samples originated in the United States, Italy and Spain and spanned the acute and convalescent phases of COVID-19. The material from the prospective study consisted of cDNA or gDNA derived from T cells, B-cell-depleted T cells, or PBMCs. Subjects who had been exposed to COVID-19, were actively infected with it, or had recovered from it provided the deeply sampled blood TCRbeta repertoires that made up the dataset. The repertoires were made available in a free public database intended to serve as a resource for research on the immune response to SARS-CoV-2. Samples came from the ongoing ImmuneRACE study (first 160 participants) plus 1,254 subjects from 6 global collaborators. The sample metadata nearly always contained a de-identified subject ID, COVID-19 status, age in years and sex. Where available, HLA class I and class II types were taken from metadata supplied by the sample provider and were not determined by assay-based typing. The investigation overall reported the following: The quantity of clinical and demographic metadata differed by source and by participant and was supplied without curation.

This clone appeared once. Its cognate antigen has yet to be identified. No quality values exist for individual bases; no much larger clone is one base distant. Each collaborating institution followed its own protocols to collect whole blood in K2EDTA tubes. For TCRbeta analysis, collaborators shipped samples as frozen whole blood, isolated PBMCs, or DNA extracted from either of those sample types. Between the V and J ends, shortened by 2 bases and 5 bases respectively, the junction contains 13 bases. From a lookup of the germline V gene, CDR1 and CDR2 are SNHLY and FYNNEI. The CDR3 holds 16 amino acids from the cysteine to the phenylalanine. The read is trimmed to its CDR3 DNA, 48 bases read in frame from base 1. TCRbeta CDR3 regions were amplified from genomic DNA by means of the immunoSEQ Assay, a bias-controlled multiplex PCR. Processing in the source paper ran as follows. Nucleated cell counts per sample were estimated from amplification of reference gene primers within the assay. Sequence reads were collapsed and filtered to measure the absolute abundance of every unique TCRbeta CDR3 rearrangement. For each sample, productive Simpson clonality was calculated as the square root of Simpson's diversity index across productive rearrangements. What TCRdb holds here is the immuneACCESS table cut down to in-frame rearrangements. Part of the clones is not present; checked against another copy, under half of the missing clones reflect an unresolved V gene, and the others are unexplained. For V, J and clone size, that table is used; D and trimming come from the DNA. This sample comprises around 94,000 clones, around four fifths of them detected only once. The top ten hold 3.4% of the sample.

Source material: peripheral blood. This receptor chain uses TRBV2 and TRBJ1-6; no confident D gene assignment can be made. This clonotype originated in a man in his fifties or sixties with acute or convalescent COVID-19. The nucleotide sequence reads TGTGCCAGCAGTGAACTCTACAGCCCTAATAATTCACCCCTCCACTTT. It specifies CASSELYSPNNSPLHF.